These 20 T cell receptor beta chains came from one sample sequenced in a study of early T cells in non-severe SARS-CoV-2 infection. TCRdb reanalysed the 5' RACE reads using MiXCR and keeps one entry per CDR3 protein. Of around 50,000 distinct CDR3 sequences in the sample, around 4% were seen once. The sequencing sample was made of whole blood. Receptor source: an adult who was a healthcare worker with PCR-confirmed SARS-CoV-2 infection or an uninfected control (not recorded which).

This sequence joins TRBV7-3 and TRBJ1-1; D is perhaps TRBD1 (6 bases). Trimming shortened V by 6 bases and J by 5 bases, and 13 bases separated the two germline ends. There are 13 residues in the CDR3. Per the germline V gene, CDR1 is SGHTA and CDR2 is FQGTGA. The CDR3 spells CASRNTGLTEAFF. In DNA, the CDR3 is TGTGCCAGCAGAAATACAGGGTTGACTGAAGCTTTCTTT.

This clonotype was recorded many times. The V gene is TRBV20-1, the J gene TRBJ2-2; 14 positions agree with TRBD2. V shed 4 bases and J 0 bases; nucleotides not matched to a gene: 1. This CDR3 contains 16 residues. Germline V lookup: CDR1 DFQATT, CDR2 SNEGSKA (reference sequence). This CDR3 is CSAKGLAGANTGELFF. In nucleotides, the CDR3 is TGCAGTGCTAAGGGACTAGCGGGAGCGAACACCGGGGAGCTGTTTTTT.

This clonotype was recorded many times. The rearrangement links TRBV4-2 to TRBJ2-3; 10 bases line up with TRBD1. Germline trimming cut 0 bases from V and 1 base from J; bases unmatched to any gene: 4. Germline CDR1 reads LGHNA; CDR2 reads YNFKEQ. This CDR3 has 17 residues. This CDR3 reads CASSQDDRGLGTDTQYF. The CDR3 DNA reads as TGTGCCAGCAGCCAAGATGACAGGGGGCTGGGCACAGATACGCAGTATTTT.

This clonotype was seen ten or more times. CDR3 amino acids: CASSQTGSTYNEQFF. The CDR3 DNA follows: TGCGCCAGCAGCCAAACGGGAAGTACCTACAATGAGCAGTTCTTC. The J gene is TRBJ2-1, the V gene TRBV4-3; perhaps TRBD2 as D (5 bases). Germline CDR1 and CDR2: LGHNA and YSLEER. The CDR3 sequence is 15 residues long. V was trimmed by 2 bases and J by 2 bases, leaving 10 bases between them.

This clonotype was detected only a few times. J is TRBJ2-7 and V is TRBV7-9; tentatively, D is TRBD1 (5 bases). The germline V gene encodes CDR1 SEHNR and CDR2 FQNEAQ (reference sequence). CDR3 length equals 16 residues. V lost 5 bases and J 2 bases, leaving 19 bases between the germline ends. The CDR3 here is CASSQAFDSSAYEQYF. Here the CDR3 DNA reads TGTGCCAGCAGCCAAGCGTTCGACAGTTCCGCCTACGAGCAGTACTTC.

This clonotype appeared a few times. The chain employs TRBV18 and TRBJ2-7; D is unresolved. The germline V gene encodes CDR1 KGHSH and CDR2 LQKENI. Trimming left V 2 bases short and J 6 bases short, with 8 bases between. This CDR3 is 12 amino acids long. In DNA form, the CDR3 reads TGTGCCAGCTCACCAGAATCCCGCGAGCAGTACTTC. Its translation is CASSPESREQYF.

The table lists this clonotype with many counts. CDR3 bases: TGTGCCAGCAGTCGACTAGCGGGAGGGCGCTACGAGCAGTACTTC. It translates to CASSRLAGGRYEQYF. V and J are TRBV27 and TRBJ2-7; TRBD2 agrees at 14 bases. Trimming cost V 5 bases and J 3 bases; bases outside gene matches: 3. The CDR3 length is 15 residues. Germline CDR1 is MNHEY and CDR2 is SMNVEV (reference sequence).

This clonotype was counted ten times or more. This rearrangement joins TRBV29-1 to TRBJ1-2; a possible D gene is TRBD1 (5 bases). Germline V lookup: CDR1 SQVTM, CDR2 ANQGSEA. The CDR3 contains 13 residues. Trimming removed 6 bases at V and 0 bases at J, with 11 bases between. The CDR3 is CSVQTDPNYGYTF. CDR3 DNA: TGCAGCGTGCAGACAGACCCTAACTATGGCTACACCTTC.

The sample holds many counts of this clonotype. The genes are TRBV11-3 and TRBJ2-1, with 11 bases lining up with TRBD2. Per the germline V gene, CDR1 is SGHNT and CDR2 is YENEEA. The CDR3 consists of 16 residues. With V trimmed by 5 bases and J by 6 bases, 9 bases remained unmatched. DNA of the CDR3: TGTGCCAGCAGCATAGGGACTAGCGGCAGTAGCAATGAGCAGTTCTTC. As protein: CASSIGTSGSSNEQFF.

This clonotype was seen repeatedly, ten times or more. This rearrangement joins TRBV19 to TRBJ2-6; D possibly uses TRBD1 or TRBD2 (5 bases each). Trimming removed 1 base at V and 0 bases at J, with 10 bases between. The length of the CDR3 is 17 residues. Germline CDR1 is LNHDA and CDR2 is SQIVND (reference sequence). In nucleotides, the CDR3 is TGTGCCAGTAGTATAGTGGGGGTGGGCTCTGGGGCCAACGTCCTGACTTTC. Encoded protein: CASSIVGVGSGANVLTF.

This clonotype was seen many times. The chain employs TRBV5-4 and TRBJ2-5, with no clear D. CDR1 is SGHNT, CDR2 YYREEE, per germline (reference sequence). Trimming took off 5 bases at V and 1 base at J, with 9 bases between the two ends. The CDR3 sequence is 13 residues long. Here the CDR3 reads CASSPGSQETQYF. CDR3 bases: TGTGCCAGCAGTCCGGGCAGCCAAGAGACCCAGTACTTC.

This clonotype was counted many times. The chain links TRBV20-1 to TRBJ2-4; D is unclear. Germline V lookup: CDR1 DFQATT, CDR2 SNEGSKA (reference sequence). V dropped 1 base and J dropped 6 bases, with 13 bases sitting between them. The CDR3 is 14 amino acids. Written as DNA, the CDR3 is TGCAGTGCTAGAGGCCAGAGGCAGGCAAACATTCAGTACTTC. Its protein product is CSARGQRQANIQYF.

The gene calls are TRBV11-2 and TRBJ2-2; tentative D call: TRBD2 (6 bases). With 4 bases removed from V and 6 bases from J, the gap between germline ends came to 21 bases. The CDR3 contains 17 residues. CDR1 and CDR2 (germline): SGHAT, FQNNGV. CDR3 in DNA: TGTGCCAGCAGCTCACGTTCCGGGAGATCGCTCTCCGGGGAGCTGTTTTTT. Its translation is CASSSRSGRSLSGELFF.

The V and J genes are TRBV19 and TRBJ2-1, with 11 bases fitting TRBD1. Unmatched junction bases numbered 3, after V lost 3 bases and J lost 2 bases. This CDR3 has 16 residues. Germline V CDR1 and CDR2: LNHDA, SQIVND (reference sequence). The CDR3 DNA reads TGTGCCAGTAGTATCGGACAGGGGGCCCCCTACAATGAGCAGTTCTTC. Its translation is CASSIGQGAPYNEQFF. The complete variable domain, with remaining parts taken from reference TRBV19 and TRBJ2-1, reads DGGITQSPKYLFRKEGQNVTLSCEQNLNHDAMYWYRQDPGQGLRLIYYSQIVNDFQKGDIAEGYSVSREKKESFPLTVTSAQKNPTAFYLCASSIGQGAPYNEQFFGPGTRLTVL.

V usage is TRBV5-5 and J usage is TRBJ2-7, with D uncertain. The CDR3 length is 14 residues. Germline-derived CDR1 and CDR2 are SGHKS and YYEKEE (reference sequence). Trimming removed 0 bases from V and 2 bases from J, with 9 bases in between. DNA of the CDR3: TGTGCCAGCAGCTTGGCCGAGCGTACCTACGAGCAGTACTTC. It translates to CASSLAERTYEQYF.

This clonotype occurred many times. CDR3 residues: CSVGDQGTKNIQYF. DNA of the CDR3: TGCAGCGTAGGGGACCAGGGAACCAAAAACATTCAGTACTTC. V is TRBV29-1 and J is TRBJ2-4; D possibly matches TRBD1 or TRBD2 (5 bases each). The CDR3 length is 14 residues. Germline CDR1 SQVTM, CDR2 ANQGSEA. Trimming took off 6 bases at V and 2 bases at J, with 14 bases between the two ends.

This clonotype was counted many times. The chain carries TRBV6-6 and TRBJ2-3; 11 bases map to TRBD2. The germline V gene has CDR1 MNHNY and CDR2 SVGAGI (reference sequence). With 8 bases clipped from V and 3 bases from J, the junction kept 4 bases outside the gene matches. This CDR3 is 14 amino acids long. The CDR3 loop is CASAGLAETDTQYF. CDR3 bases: TGTGCCAGCGCGGGACTAGCGGAGACAGATACGCAGTATTTT.

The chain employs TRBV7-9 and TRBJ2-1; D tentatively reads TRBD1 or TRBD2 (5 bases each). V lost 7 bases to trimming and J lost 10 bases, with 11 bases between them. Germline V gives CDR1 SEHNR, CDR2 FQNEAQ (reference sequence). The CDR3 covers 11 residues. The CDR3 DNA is TGTGCCAGCAATAGCGAGGGGGAGCAGTTCTTC. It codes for CASNSEGEQFF.

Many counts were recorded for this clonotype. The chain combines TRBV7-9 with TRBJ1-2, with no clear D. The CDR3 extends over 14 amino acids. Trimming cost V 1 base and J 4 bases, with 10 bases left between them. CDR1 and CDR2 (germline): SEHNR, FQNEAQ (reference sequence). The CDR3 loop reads CASSLVEIRYGYTF. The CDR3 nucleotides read TGTGCCAGCAGCTTAGTAGAAATCCGCTATGGCTACACCTTC. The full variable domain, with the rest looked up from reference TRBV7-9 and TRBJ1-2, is DTGVSQNPRHKITKRGQNVTFRCDPISEHNRLYWYRQTLGQGPEFLTYFQNEAQLEKSRLLSDRFSAERPKGSFSTLEIQRTEQGDSAMYLCASSLVEIRYGYTFGSGTRLTVV.

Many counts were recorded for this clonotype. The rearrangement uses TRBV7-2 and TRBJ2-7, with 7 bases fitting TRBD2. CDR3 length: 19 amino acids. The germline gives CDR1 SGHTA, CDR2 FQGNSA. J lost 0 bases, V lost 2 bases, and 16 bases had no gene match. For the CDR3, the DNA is TGTGCCAGCAGCTTACAGAGATCATCGGGACTATCTACCTCCTACGAGCAGTACTTC. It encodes CASSLQRSSGLSTSYEQYF.